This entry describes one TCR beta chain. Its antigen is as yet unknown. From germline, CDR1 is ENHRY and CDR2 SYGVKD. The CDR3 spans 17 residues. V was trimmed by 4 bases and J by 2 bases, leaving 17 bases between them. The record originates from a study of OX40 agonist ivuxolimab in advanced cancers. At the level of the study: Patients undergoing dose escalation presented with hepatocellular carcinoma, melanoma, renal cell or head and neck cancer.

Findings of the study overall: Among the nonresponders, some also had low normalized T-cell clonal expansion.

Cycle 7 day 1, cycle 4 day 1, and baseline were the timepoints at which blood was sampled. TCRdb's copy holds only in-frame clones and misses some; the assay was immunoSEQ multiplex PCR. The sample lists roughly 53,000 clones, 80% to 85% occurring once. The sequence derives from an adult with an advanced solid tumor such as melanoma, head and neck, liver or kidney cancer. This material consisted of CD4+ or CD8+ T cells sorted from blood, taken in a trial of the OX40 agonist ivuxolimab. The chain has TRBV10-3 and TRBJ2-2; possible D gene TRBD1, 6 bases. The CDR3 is CAISGQVGDGNTGELFF. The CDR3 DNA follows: TGTGCCATCAGTGGACAGGTGGGGGATGGAAACACCGGGGAGCTGTTTTTT.